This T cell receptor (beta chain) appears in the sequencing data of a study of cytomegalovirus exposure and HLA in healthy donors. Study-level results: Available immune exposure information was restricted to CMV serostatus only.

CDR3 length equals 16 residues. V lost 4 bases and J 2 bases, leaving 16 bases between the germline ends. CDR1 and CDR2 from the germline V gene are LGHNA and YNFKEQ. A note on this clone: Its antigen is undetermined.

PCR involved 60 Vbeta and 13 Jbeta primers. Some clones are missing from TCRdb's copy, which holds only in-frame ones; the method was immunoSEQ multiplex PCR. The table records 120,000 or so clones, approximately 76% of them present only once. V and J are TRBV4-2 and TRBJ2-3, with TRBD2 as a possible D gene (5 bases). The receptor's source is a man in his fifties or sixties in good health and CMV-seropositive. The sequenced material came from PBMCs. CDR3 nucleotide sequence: TGTGCCAGCAGCCCCCCCCTTGAGCGGACCACAGATACGCAGTATTTT. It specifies CASSPPLERTTDTQYF.